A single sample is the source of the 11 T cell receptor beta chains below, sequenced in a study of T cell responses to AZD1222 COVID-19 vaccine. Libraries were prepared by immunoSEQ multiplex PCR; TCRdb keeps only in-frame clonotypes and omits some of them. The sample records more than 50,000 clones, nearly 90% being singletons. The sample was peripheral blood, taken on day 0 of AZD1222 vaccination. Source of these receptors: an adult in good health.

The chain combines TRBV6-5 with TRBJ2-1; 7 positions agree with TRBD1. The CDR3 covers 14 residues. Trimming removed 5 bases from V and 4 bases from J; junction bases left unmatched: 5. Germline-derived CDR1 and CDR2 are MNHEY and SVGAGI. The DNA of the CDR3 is TGTGCCAGCAGTACCGGGACAGATTACAATGAGCAGTTCTTC. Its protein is CASSTGTDYNEQFF.

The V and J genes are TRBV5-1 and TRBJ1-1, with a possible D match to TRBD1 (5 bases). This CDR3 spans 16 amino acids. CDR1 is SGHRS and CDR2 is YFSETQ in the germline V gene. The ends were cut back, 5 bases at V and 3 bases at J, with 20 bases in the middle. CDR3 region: CASRSGTQVLDTEAFF. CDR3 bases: TGCGCCAGCAGATCCGGGACTCAAGTGCTGGACACTGAAGCTTTCTTT.

This CDR3 reads CASGDRVQETQYF. The DNA of the CDR3 is TGTGCCAGCGGTGACAGGGTCCAAGAGACCCAGTACTTC. This sequence joins TRBV27 and TRBJ2-5, with TRBD1 matching over 7 bases. V gave up 8 bases and J gave up 1 base; unmatched junction bases: 4. Germline V CDR1 and CDR2: MNHEY, SMNVEV (reference sequence). The CDR3 runs to 13 residues.

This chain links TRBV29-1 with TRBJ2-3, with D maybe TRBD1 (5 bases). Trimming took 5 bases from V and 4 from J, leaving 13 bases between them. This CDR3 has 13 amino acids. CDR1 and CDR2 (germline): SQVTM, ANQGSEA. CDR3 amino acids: CSVLDKVPDTQYF. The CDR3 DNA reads TGCAGCGTTCTGGACAAGGTCCCAGATACGCAGTATTTT.

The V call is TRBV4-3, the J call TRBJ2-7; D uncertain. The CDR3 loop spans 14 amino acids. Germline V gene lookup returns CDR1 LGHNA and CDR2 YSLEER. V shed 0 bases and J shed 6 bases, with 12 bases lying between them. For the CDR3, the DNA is TGCGCCAGCAGCCAAGATCGCCTAGATTTCGAGCAGTACTTC. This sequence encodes CASSQDRLDFEQYF.

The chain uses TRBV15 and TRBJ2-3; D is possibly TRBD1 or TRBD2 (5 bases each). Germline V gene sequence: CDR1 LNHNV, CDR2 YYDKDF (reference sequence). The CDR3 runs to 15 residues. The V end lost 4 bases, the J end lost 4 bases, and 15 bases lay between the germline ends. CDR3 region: CATSTGAGSADTQYF. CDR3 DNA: TGTGCCACCAGCACCGGGGCAGGCTCCGCAGATACGCAGTATTTT.

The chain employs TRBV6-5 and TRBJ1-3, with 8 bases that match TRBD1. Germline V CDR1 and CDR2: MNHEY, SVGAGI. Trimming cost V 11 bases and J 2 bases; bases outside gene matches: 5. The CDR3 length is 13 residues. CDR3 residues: CAVKDRAGNTIYF. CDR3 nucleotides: TGTGCCGTCAAGGACAGGGCTGGAAACACCATATATTTT.

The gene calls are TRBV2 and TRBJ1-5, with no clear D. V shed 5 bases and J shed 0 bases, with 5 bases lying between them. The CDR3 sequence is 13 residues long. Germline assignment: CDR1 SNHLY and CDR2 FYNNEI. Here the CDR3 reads CASSPDSNQPQHF. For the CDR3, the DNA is TGTGCCAGCAGTCCGGATAGCAATCAGCCCCAGCATTTT.

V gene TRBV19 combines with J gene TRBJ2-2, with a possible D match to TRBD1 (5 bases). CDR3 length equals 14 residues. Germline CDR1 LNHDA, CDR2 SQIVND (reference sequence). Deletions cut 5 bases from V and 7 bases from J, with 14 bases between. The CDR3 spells CASSPKQEFGELFF. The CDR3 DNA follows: TGTGCCAGTAGTCCGAAACAGGAGTTCGGGGAGCTGTTTTTT.

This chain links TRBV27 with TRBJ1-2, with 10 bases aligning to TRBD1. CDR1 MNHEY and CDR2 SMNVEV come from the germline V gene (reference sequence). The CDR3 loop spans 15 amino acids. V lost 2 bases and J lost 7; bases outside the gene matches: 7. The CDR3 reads CASSLRTGGIGGYTF. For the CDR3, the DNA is TGTGCCAGCAGTTTACGGACAGGGGGAATTGGTGGCTACACCTTC.

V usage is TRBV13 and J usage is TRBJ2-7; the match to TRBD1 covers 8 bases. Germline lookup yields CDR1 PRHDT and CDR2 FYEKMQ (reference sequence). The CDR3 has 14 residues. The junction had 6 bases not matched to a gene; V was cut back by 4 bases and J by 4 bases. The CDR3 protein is CASSSTTGEYEQYF. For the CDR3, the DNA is TGTGCCAGCAGCTCGACGACAGGGGAATACGAGCAGTACTTC.